The 8 T cell receptor beta chains given below trace back to one sample, sequenced in a study of T cell changes during pregnancy in multiple sclerosis. Some clones are missing from TCRdb's copy, which holds only in-frame ones; the method was immunoSEQ multiplex PCR. The sample lists around 57,000 clones, around 91% occurring once. Material: peripheral blood, obtained in the third trimester of pregnancy. Receptors originate from a female donor in good health, enrolled as a control in a pregnancy study.

The genes are TRBV7-9 and TRBJ1-2; 10 bases align to TRBD1. Germline CDR1 is SEHNR and CDR2 is FQNEAQ (reference sequence). The CDR3 consists of 13 residues. J was trimmed by 2 bases and V by 8 bases; bases with no gene match: 2. The CDR3 spells CASAGQGNYGYTF. In nucleotides, the CDR3 is TGTGCCAGCGCGGGACAGGGGAACTATGGCTACACCTTC.

The chain has TRBV5-1 and TRBJ2-3; a weak D match, TRBD1 (6 bases). The CDR3 is 14 residues long. V gave up 4 bases and J gave up 2 bases, with 11 bases separating them. Germline values: CDR1 SGHRS, CDR2 YFSETQ. The DNA for the CDR3 is TGCGCCAGCAGCGCCGGGACATCCACAGATACGCAGTATTTT. It codes for CASSAGTSTDTQYF.

V usage is TRBV5-1 and J usage is TRBJ1-1, with no clear D. V lost 2 bases and J lost 1, with 12 bases in between. Germline V lookup: CDR1 SGHRS, CDR2 YFSETQ. The length of the CDR3 is 15 residues. The CDR3 nucleotides are TGCGCCAGCAGCTTCCTTCCGACACAGAACACTGAAGCTTTCTTT. Translation: CASSFLPTQNTEAFF.

The genes are TRBV5-1 and TRBJ2-1, with D hard to call. V was clipped by 3 bases and J by 5 bases, with 6 bases between them. CDR3 size: 12 residues. In germline, CDR1 is SGHRS, CDR2 YFSETQ. CDR3 amino acids: CASSYPNNEQFF. CDR3 nucleotides: TGCGCCAGCAGCTATCCAAACAATGAGCAGTTCTTC.

This clone showed up just once. This sequence joins TRBV6-1 and TRBJ1-5; 8 bases are a match to TRBD1. This CDR3 is built from 15 residues. Germline CDR1 reads MNHNS; CDR2 reads SASEGT. With 7 bases clipped from V and 3 bases from J, the junction kept 8 bases outside the gene matches. CDR3: CASKKDRGPNQPQHF. DNA of the CDR3: TGTGCCAGCAAAAAAGACAGGGGTCCCAATCAGCCCCAGCATTTT.

This sequence joins TRBV7-6 and TRBJ2-4, with 10 bases fitting TRBD1. The ends lost 4 bases at V and 8 bases at J; junction bases unmatched: 8. Germline CDR1 reads SGHVS; CDR2 reads FNYEAQ. The CDR3 has 15 amino acids. DNA for the CDR3: TGTGCCAGCAGCTCGGGGGACAGGGGAACGGACATTCAGTACTTC. Protein: CASSSGDRGTDIQYF.

The genes are TRBV9 and TRBJ2-1; maybe TRBD2 (6 bases). CDR1 and CDR2 (germline): SGDLS, YYNGEE. This CDR3 comprises 15 residues. V was cut by 3 bases and J by 6 bases, with 16 bases left in between. In nucleotides, the CDR3 is TGTGCCAGCAGCGCTGGGGTAGCGGCATTCAATGAGCAGTTCTTC. Encoded protein: CASSAGVAAFNEQFF. Full variable domain (missing parts from reference TRBV9 and TRBJ2-1): DSGVTQTPKHLITATGQRVTLRCSPRSGDLSVYWYQQSLDQGLQFLIQYYNGEERAKGNILERFSAQQFPDLHSELNLSSLELGDSALYFCASSAGVAAFNEQFFGPGTRLTVL.

CDR3 region: CASSFQGLYEQYF. DNA of the CDR3: TGTGCCAGCTCATTCCAGGGATTGTACGAGCAGTACTTC. The chain carries TRBV18 and TRBJ2-7, with a possible D match to TRBD1 (5 bases). V dropped 5 bases and J dropped 4 bases, with 12 bases sitting between them. This CDR3 has 13 residues. Per the germline V gene, CDR1 is KGHSH and CDR2 is LQKENI. Full variable domain (missing parts from reference TRBV18 and TRBJ2-7): NAGVMQNPRHLVRRRGQEARLRCSPMKGHSHVYWYRQLPEEGLKFMVYLQKENIIDESGMPKERFSAEFPKEGPSILRIQQVVRGDSAAYFCASSFQGLYEQYFGPGTRLTVT.